Given below is one TCR beta chain in context. This sample is part of a study of T cells in Graves' hyperthyroidism and ophthalmopathy. Criteria for exclusion of patients were uncontrolled infection, other autoimmune disease, pregnancy or lactation. Amplification of TCR beta CDR3 regions used RNA as the template. With the HTBI primer set, the TCR CDR3 went through a first round of RT-PCR. Each CDR3 protein is one row after TCRdb ran MiXCR on the multiplex PCR reads. The table lists around 300,000 distinct CDR3 sequences, roughly 15% of them singletons. The germline CDR1 and CDR2 sequences are SQVTM and ANQGSEA. V gave up 1 base and J gave up 7 bases, with 17 bases separating them. The CDR3 totals 14 residues.

The chain uses TRBV29-1 and TRBJ2-7, with D tentatively TRBD1 (5 bases). This sequence originates from a woman between 40 and 55 years old with Graves' hyperthyroidism. Sequenced sample: blood. The CDR3 here is CSVEVRGNRREQYF. As DNA, the CDR3 is TGCAGCGTTGAAGTTAGGGGAAACCGGCGGGAGCAGTACTTC.